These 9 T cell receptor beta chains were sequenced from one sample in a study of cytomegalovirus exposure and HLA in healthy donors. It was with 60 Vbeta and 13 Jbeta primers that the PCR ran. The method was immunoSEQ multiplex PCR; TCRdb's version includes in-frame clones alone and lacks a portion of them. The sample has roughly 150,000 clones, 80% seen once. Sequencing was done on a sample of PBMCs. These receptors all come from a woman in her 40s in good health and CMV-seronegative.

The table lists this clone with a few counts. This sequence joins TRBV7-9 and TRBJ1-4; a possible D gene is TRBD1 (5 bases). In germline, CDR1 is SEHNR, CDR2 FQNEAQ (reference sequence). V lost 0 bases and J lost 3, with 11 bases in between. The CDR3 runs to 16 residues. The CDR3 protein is CASSLAPAGSNEKLFF. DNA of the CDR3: TGTGCCAGCAGCTTAGCGCCCGCAGGGTCTAATGAAAAACTGTTTTTT.

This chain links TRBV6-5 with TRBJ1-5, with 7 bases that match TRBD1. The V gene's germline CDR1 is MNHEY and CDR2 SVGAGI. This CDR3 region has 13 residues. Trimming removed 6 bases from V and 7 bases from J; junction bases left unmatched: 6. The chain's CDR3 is CASSPDRDQPQHF. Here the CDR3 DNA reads TGTGCCAGCAGCCCAGACAGGGACCAGCCCCAGCATTTT.

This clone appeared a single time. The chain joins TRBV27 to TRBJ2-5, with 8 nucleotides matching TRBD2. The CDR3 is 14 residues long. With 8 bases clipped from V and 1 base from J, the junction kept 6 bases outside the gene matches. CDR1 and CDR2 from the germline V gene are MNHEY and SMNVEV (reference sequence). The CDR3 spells CASSVSGGQETQYF. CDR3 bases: TGTGCCAGCTCGGTCAGCGGGGGCCAAGAGACCCAGTACTTC.

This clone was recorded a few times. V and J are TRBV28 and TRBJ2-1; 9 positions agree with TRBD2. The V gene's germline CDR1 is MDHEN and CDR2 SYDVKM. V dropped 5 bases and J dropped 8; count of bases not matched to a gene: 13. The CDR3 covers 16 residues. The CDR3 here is CASSGPGGRARDEQFF. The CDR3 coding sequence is TGTGCCAGCAGTGGCCCCGGCGGGAGGGCCAGGGATGAGCAGTTCTTC.

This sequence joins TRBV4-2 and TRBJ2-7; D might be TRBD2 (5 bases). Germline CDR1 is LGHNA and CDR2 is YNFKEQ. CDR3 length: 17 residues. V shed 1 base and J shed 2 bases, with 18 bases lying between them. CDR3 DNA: TGTGCCAGCAGCCAAGGGATTAAAGCGGAGTACACCTACGAGCAGTACTTC. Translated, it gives CASSQGIKAEYTYEQYF.

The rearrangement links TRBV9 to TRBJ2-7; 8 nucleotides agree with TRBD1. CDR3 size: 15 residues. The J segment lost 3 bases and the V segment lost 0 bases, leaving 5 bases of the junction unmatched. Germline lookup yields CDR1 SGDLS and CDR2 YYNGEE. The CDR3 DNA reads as TGTGCCAGCAGCGTAGGGACAGGGAGTATCTACGAGCAGTACTTC. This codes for CASSVGTGSIYEQYF.

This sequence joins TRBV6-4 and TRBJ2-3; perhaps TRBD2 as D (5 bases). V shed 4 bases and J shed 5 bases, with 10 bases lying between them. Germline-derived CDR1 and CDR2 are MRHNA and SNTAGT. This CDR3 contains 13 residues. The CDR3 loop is CASSGTPRDTQYF. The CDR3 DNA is TGTGCCAGCAGTGGGACTCCTCGAGATACGCAGTATTTT.

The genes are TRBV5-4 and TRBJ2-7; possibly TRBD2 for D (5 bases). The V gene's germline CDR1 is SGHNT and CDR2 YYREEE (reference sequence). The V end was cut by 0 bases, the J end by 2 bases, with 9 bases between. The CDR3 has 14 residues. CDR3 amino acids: CASSLAGRTYEQYF. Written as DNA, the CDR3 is TGTGCCAGCAGCTTGGCGGGAAGGACCTACGAGCAGTACTTC.

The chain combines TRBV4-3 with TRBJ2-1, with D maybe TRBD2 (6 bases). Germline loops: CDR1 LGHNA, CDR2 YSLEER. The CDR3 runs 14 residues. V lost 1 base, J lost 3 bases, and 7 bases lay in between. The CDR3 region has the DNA TGCGCCAGCAGCCAAGGGGGGGACTACAATGAGCAGTTCTTC. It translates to CASSQGGDYNEQFF.